A selection of T cell receptor beta chains follows, all from one sample in a study of beta chain features in type 1 diabetes. Repertoires were generated with immunoSEQ multiplex PCR, while TCRdb's copy carries only in-frame clones and drops some. The sample shows under 400,000 clones, roughly an eighth of them seen only once. Sequencing was carried out using naive CD4+ T cells from blood. Every receptor here comes from a man aged 18 to 29 in good health. CDR3s include the opening cysteine and the closing phenylalanine or tryptophan. D genes are given only for firm matches. Size tells how often a clone was seen (once, few, many) or the class of an expanded clone, and some rows leave it out.

j_gene	v_gene	d_gene	abundance	CDR3aa	CDR3nt
TRBJ2-2	TRBV15	-	-	CATSPIVSSGTGELFF	TGTGCCACCAGCCCGATTGTTAGTTCGGGCACCGGGGAGCTGTTTTTT
TRBJ2-1	TRBV29-1	TRBD2	few	CSVVVSRTSGMTNEQFF	TGCAGCGTTGTGGTCAGTCGGACTAGTGGGATGACGAATGAGCAGTTCTTC
TRBJ2-1	TRBV5-1	TRBD1	few	CASSSQRGPDNEQFF	TGCGCCAGCAGCTCGCAGAGGGGGCCAGACAATGAGCAGTTCTTC
TRBJ2-7	TRBV29-1	TRBD1	few	CSVARRDRGSYEQYF	TGCAGCGTTGCCCGACGGGACAGGGGTTCCTACGAGCAGTACTTC
TRBJ2-7	TRBV30	TRBD1	few	CAWRITGGEQYF	TGTGCCTGGAGGATAACAGGGGGCGAGCAGTACTTC
TRBJ2-7	TRBV5-1	-	few	CASSVGQVGREQYF	TGCGCCAGCAGCGTGGGACAAGTTGGTAGGGAGCAGTACTTC
TRBJ2-7	TRBV6-5	TRBD2	-	CASSRLAGGTYEQYF	TGTGCCAGCAGTCGACTAGCGGGAGGGACCTACGAGCAGTACTTC
TRBJ1-5	TRBV29-1	-	few	CSVEISLNQPQHF	TGCAGCGTTGAAATCAGTCTTAATCAGCCCCAGCATTTT
TRBJ2-7	TRBV7-9	-	-	CASSSQGYEQYF	TGTGCCAGCAGCTCACAGGGCTACGAGCAGTACTTC
TRBJ1-2	TRBV30	TRBD1	few	CAWSPGQGRGYTF	TGTGCCTGGAGCCCGGGACAGGGGAGAGGCTACACCTTC
TRBJ2-1	TRBV5-1	-	-	CASSPSGRPLSSYNEQFF	TGCGCCAGCAGCCCTTCAGGGAGGCCCCTGAGCTCCTACAATGAGCAGTTCTTC
TRBJ2-3	TRBV5-4	TRBD2	few	CASSPRGREADTQYF	TGTGCCAGCAGCCCTCGGGGCCGGGAGGCAGATACGCAGTATTTT
TRBJ2-3	TRBV6-1	-	-	CASSAGHQADTQYF	TGTGCCAGCAGTGCGGGACATCAGGCAGATACGCAGTATTTT
TRBJ2-1	TRBV7-9	TRBD1	-	CASSLGSGQGYNEQFF	TGTGCCAGCAGCTTAGGGTCCGGACAGGGGTACAATGAGCAGTTCTTC
TRBJ1-1	TRBV5-1	TRBD1	-	CASSWDRDTEAFF	TGCGCCAGCAGCTGGGACAGGGACACTGAAGCTTTCTTT
TRBJ2-1	TRBV10-3	-	-	CAISEQALNLDEQFF	TGTGCCATCAGTGAGCAGGCCCTAAATCTCGATGAGCAGTTCTTC
TRBJ2-3	TRBV15	TRBD2	-	CASLSSGGDTQYF	TGTGCCAGCCTGTCTAGCGGGGGAGATACGCAGTATTTT
TRBJ2-2	TRBV4-2	-	-	CASSHVLGQNTGELFF	TGTGCCAGCAGCCACGTTCTGGGACAAAACACCGGGGAGCTGTTTTTT
TRBJ2-7	TRBV29-1	-	-	CSVGRSGSYEQYF	TGCAGCGTTGGGAGGTCTGGGTCCTACGAGCAGTACTTC
TRBJ1-3	TRBV7-2	TRBD1	-	CASSLGQGNTIYF	TGTGCCAGCAGCCTGGGACAGGGAAACACCATATATTTT
TRBJ2-1	TRBV9	-	few	CASSYVGDSYNEQFF	TGTGCCAGCAGCTACGTGGGCGACTCCTACAATGAGCAGTTCTTC
TRBJ2-1	TRBV11-2	TRBD1	-	CASSSGQGGIGEQFF	TGTGCCAGCAGCTCGGGACAGGGGGGGATCGGTGAGCAGTTCTTC
TRBJ1-4	TRBV4-2	TRBD1	few	CASSQTSGTVYEKLFF	TGTGCCAGCAGCCAGACATCGGGGACAGTCTATGAAAAACTGTTTTTT
TRBJ2-7	TRBV13	TRBD2	-	CASSSGLAGVTYEQYF	TGTGCCAGCAGCTCAGGACTAGCGGGAGTTACCTACGAGCAGTACTTC
TRBJ2-7	TRBV28	-	-	CASSLWTEPYEQYF	TGTGCCAGCAGTTTATGGACAGAGCCCTACGAGCAGTACTTC
TRBJ2-5	TRBV10-3	TRBD1	few	CAISDRQGAGETQYF	TGTGCCATCAGTGACAGGCAGGGGGCCGGAGAGACCCAGTACTTC
TRBJ2-1	TRBV28	-	-	CASRTSDNEQFF	TGTGCCAGCAGGACTAGTGACAATGAGCAGTTCTTC
TRBJ2-2	TRBV5-6	TRBD1	-	CASSLRRDSNTGELFF	TGTGCCAGCAGCTTGCGCCGGGACAGTAACACCGGGGAGCTGTTTTTT
TRBJ2-3	TRBV4-2	TRBD1	-	CASSQPRQGDTDTQYF	TGTGCCAGCAGCCAACCGAGACAGGGAGACACAGATACGCAGTATTTT
TRBJ1-1	TRBV18	TRBD1	-	CASSPSTGTEAFF	TGTGCCAGCTCACCTTCGACAGGGACTGAAGCTTTCTTT
TRBJ1-6	TRBV5-1	-	-	CASSSERSPLHF	TGCGCCAGCAGCTCGGAGAGATCACCCCTCCACTTT
TRBJ1-6	TRBV18	TRBD1	-	CASSTTGGNNSPLHF	TGTGCCAGCTCAACGACAGGGGGGAATAATTCACCCCTCCACTTT
TRBJ2-3	TRBV4-2	TRBD1	few	CASSQVGQGEGNTQYF	TGTGCCAGCAGCCAAGTGGGACAGGGTGAGGGAAACACGCAGTATTTT
TRBJ1-2	TRBV7-9	TRBD1	few	CASSRTGVQGYTF	TGTGCCAGCAGCCGGACAGGGGTCCAGGGCTACACCTTC
TRBJ2-5	TRBV7-9	-	-	CASSFRRGVHQETQYF	TGTGCCAGCAGCTTTAGGAGGGGCGTCCACCAAGAGACCCAGTACTTC
TRBJ2-5	TRBV19	TRBD1	-	CASSLGQQETQYF	TGTGCCAGTAGTCTGGGACAGCAAGAGACCCAGTACTTC
TRBJ2-7	TRBV7-2	-	-	CASSQRLGTFFEQYF	TGTGCCAGCAGCCAAAGACTAGGTACCTTTTTTGAGCAGTACTTC
TRBJ2-5	TRBV9	-	few	CASSVSSAQETQYF	TGTGCCAGCAGCGTAAGCAGCGCTCAAGAGACCCAGTACTTC
TRBJ1-6	TRBV14	-	-	CASSSRGPYNSPLHF	TGTGCCAGCAGCAGCAGGGGCCCCTATAATTCACCCCTCCACTTT
TRBJ2-1	TRBV19	-	few	CASSIEQLTYNEQFF	TGTGCCAGTAGTATCGAACAGCTGACCTACAATGAGCAGTTCTTC
TRBJ2-1	TRBV5-1	TRBD1	few	CASRQGIGNEQFF	TGCGCCTCCCGACAGGGAATAGGCAATGAGCAGTTCTTC
TRBJ2-1	TRBV10-3	TRBD2	-	CAISESTALGLAEYNEQFF	TGTGCCATCAGTGAGTCGACTGCGCTTGGACTAGCGGAGTACAATGAGCAGTTCTTC
TRBJ2-2	TRBV5-1	-	-	CASSLATGPNTGELFF	TGCGCCAGCAGCTTGGCCACAGGGCCGAACACCGGGGAGCTGTTTTTT
TRBJ1-2	TRBV5-1	-	-	CASSLDPGNYGYTF	TGCGCCAGCAGCTTGGATCCAGGGAACTATGGCTACACCTTC
TRBJ1-2	TRBV28	-	-	CASRNTGDYGYTF	TGTGCCAGCAGGAATACGGGGGATTATGGCTACACCTTC
TRBJ2-3	TRBV5-1	TRBD1	-	CASSSPGQATDTQYF	TGCGCCAGCAGCTCACCGGGACAGGCGACAGATACGCAGTATTTT
TRBJ1-1	TRBV18	-	few	CASSDLTPLAEAFF	TGTGCCAGCTCAGATCTTACGCCCTTAGCTGAAGCTTTCTTT
TRBJ1-5	TRBV7-8	-	few	CASSPMIGGQYSNQPQHF	TGTGCCAGCAGCCCAATGATCGGAGGACAGTATAGCAATCAGCCCCAGCATTTT
TRBJ2-7	TRBV7-2	-	-	CASSLETGLVSYEQYF	TGTGCCAGCAGCTTAGAAACCGGACTGGTATCCTACGAGCAGTACTTC